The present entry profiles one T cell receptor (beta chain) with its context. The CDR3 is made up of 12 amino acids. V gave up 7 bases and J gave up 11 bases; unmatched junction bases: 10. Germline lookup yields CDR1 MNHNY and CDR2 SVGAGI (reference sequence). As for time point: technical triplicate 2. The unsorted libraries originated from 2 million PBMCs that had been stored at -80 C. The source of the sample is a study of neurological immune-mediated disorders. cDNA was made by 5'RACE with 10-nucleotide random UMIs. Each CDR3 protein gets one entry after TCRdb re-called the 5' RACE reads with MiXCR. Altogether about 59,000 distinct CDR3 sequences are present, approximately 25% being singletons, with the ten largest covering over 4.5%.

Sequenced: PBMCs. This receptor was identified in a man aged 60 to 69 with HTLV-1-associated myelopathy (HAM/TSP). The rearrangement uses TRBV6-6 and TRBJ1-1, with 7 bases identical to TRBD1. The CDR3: CASTLEGAGAFF. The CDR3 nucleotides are TGTGCCAGCACTCTCGAGGGGGCGGGGGCTTTCTTT.